This T cell receptor (beta chain) was identified during a study of vaccination and CD4 T cells after COVID-19. CD4+ T cells that had been cultured provided DNA sequenced with the Oncomine TCR Beta short-read assay. TCRdb used MiXCR to reprocess the PCR reads, holding one entry per CDR3 protein. The sample has some 1,000 distinct CDR3 sequences, roughly a sixth seen once. Trimming shortened V by 1 base and J by 4 bases, and 12 bases separated the two germline ends. Germline values: CDR1 DFQATT, CDR2 SNEGSKA (reference sequence). The CDR3 is made up of 14 amino acids. The treatment: approximately nine-day PBMC culture with coronavirus spike peptide pools or control peptides (ViraFEST assay). Prior to the COVID-19 pandemic (2011-2018), the unexposed donor's CD4+ T cells were collected. Before TCRs were sequenced, ViraFEST expanded antigen-specific T cells with peptide pools. This clonotype is medium-sized in the sample. The antigen is unknown.

The sequence derives from a human donor in good health. This chain uses TRBV20-1 with TRBJ2-3; no reliable D call. The source material was CD4+ T cells from blood, cultured in vitro. As DNA, the CDR3 is TGCAGTGCTAGAGGGCTTGCTAGAGCAGATACGCAGTATTTT. As protein: CSARGLARADTQYF.